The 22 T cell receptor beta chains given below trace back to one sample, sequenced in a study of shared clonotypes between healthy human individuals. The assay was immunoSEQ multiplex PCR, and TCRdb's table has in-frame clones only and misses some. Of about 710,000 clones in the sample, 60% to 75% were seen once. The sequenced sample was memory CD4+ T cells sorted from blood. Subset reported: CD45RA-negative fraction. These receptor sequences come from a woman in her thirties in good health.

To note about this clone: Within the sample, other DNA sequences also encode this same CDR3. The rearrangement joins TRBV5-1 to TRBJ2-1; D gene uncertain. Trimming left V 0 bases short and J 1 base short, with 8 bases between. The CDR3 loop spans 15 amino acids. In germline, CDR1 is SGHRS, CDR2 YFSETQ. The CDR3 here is CASSLDVGSYNEQFF. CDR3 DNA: TGCGCCAGCAGCTTGGACGTGGGGTCCTACAATGAGCAGTTCTTC.

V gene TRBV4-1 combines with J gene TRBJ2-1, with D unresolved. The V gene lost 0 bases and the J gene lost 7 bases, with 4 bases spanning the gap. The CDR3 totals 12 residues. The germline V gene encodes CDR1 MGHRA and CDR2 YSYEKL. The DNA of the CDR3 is TGCGCCAGCAGCCAAGATAGGAATGAGCAGTTCTTC. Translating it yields CASSQDRNEQFF.

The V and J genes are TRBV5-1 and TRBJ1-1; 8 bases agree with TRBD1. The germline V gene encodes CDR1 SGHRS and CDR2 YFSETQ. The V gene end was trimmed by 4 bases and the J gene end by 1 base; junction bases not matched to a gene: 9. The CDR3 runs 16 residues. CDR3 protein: CASSPRQGRSNTEAFF. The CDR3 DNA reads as TGCGCCAGCAGCCCTCGACAGGGGCGATCGAACACTGAAGCTTTCTTT.

CDR3 region: CASSSQGSNLDTQYF. CDR3 DNA: TGTGCCAGCAGTTCCCAGGGGTCCAACCTCGATACGCAGTATTTT. The chain links TRBV5-6 to TRBJ2-3; TRBD1 might be the D (6 bases). The V gene's germline CDR1 is SGHDT and CDR2 YYEEEE. This CDR3 spans 15 amino acids. Trimming removed 5 bases from V and 6 bases from J, with 19 bases in between.

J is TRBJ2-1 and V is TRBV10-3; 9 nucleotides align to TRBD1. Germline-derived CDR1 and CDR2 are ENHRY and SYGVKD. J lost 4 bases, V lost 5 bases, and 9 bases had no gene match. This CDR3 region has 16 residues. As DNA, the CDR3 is TGTGCCATCAGTCAAAGACAGGGGGAGGGGTACAATGAGCAGTTCTTC. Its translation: CAISQRQGEGYNEQFF.

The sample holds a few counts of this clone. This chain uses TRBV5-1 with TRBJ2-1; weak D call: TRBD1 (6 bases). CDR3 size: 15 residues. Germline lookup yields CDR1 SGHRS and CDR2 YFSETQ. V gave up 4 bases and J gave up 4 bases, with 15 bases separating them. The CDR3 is CASSKDSGLYNEQFF. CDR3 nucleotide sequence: TGCGCCAGCAGCAAGGACAGCGGACTTTACAATGAGCAGTTCTTC.

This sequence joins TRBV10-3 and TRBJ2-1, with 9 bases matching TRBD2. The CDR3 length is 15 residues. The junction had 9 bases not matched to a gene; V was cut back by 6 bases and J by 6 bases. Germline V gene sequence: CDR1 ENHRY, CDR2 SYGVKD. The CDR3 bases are TGTGCCATCAGCCCCGTCGATAGCGGGAGCAATGAGCAGTTCTTC. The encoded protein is CAISPVDSGSNEQFF.

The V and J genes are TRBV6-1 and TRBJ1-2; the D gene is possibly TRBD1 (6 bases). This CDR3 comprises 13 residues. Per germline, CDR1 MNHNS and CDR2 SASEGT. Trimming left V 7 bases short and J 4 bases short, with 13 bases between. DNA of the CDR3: TGTGCCAGCAACCCCGGGACAAGCTATGGCTACACCTTC. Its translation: CASNPGTSYGYTF.

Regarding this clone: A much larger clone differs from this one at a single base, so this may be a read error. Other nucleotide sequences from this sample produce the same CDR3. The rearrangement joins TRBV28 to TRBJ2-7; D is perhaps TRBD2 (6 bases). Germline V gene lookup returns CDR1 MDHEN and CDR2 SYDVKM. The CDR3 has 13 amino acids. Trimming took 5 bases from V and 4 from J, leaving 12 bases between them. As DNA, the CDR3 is TGTGCCAGCAGTCCCGCGCGGGGTTACGAGCAGTACTTC. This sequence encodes CASSPARGYEQYF.

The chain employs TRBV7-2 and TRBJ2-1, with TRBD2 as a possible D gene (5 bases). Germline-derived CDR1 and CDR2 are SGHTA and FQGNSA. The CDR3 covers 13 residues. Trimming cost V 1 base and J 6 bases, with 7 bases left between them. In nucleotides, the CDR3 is TGTGCCAGCAGCTTAGGGACTTCCAATGAGCAGTTCTTC. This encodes CASSLGTSNEQFF.

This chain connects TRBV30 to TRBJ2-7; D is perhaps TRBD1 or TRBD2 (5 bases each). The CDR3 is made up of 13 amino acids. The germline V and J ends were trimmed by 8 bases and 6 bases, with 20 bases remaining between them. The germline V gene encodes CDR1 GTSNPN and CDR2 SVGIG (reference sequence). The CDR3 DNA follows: TGTGCCCTCACCCCGGGACCCGGGGCCGAGCAGTACTTC. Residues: CALTPGPGAEQYF.

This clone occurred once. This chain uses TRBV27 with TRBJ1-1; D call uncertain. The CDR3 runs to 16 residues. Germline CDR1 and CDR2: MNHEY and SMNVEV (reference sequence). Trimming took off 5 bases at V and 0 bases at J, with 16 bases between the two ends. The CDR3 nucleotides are TGTGCCAGCAGTGATATTTCCGGGAAAATGAACACTGAAGCTTTCTTT. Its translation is CASSDISGKMNTEAFF.

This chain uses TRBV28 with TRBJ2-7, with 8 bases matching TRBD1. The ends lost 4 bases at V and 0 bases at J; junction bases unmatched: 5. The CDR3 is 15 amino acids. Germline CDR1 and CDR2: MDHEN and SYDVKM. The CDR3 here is CASSSLGQGSYEQYF. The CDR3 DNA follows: TGTGCCAGCAGTTCGCTCGGACAGGGCTCCTACGAGCAGTACTTC. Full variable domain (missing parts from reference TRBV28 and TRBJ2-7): DVKVTQSSRYLVKRTGEKVFLECVQDMDHENMFWYRQDPGLGLRLIYFSYDVKMKEKGDIPEGYSVSREKKERFSLILESASTNQTSMYLCASSSLGQGSYEQYFGPGTRLTVT.

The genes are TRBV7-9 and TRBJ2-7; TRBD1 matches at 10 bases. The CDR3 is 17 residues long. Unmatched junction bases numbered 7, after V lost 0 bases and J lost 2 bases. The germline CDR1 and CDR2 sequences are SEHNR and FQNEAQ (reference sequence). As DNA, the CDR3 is TGTGCCAGCAGCTTAGCGCACGAAGGACAGGGGGCCTACGAGCAGTACTTC. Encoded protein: CASSLAHEGQGAYEQYF.

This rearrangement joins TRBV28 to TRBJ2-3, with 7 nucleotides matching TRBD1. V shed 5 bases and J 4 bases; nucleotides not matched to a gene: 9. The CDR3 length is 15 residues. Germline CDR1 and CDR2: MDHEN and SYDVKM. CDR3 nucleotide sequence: TGTGCCAGCAGTGAATTGGTAGGGGGCGCAGATACGCAGTATTTT. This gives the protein CASSELVGGADTQYF.

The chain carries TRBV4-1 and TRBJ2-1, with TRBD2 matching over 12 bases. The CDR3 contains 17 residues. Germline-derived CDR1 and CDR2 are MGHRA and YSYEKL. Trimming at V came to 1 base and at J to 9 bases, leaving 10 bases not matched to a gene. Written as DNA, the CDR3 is TGCGCCAGCAGCCAAGGGGTCGCTAGCGGGAGGGTTGGTGAGCAGTTCTTC. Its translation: CASSQGVASGRVGEQFF.

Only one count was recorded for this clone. The chain's CDR3 is CASGKDSGSQFF. In DNA form, the CDR3 reads TGTGCTAGTGGGAAGGATAGCGGGAGTCAGTTCTTC. The chain links TRBV12-5 to TRBJ2-1, with 9 bases identical to TRBD2. The CDR3 is 12 residues long. V trimming: 6 bases; J trimming: 13 bases; junction bases outside the gene matches: 7. Germline CDR1 and CDR2: LGHNT and FRNRAP.

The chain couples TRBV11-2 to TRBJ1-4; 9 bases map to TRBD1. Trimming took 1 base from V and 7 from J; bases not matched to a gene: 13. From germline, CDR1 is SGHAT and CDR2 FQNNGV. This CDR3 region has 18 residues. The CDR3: CASSLGGTSGQGGEKLFF. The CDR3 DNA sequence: TGTGCCAGCAGCTTAGGGGGAACTTCGGGACAGGGAGGTGAAAAACTGTTTTTT.

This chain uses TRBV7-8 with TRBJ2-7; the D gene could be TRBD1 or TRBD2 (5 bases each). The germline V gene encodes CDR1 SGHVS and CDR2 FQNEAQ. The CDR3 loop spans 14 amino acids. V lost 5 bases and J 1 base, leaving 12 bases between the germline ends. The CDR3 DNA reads TGTGCCAGCAGCCGGGACGTGGGGTCCTACGAGCAGTACTTC. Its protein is CASSRDVGSYEQYF. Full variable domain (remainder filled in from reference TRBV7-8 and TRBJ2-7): GAGVSQSPRYKVAKRGQDVALRCDPISGHVSLFWYQQALGQGPEFLTYFQNEAQLDKSGLPSDRFFAERPEGSVSTLKIQRTQQEDSAVYLCASSRDVGSYEQYFGPGTRLTVT.

Written as DNA, the CDR3 is TGTGCCAGCAGTTTAAATGCGATTCAAAGCGGGGAGCTGTTTTTT. The encoded protein is CASSLNAIQSGELFF. This chain links TRBV28 with TRBJ2-2; D gene unclear. The CDR3 has 15 residues. Germline CDR1 reads MDHEN; CDR2 reads SYDVKM. V was pared by 2 bases and J by 7 bases, with 14 bases between.

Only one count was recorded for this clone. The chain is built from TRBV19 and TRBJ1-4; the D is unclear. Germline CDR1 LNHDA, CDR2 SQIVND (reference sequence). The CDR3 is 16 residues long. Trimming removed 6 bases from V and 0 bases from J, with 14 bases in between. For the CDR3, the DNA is TGTGCCAGTAGCCAATCAGCCGCCGCAACTAATGAAAAACTGTTTTTT. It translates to CASSQSAAATNEKLFF.

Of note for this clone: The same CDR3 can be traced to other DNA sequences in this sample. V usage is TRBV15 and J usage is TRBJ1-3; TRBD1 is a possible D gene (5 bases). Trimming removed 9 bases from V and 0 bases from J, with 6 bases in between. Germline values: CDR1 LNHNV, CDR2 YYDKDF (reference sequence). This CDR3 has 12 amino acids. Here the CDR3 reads CATGGSGNTIYF. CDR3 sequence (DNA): TGTGCCACGGGGGGCTCTGGAAACACCATATATTTT.